This T cell receptor (beta chain) came from a study of blood T cells in healthy people across ages. Primed by a sample-barcoded 5' primer and a J-beta primer mix, a second PCR proceeded for 7 to 11 cycles. One entry per CDR3 protein results from TCRdb running MiXCR on the 5' RACE reads. The sample yields about 690,000 distinct CDR3 sequences, roughly 43% seen once. The germline gives CDR1 MDHEN, CDR2 SYDVKM. Trimming stripped 3 bases from V and 5 bases from J, with 16 bases between. CDR3 length: 15 residues. The sequence derives from a man aged 80 or over in good health. The sequenced sample was blood. The chain is built from TRBV28 and TRBJ2-5; D is unresolved. CDR3 region: CASSFRPESMETQYF. Written as DNA, the CDR3 is TGTGCCAGCAGTTTTCGGCCCGAGAGTATGGAGACCCAGTACTTC.